Here is one T cell receptor (beta chain) with its context. Antigen specificity is unknown. This CDR3 has 15 residues. This specimen belongs to a study of cytomegalovirus exposure and HLA in healthy donors. The PCR used 60 Vbeta and 13 Jbeta primers. Assay used: immunoSEQ multiplex PCR; TCRdb lists only in-frame clones, some missing. The table records about 200,000 clones, 80% to 90% of them present only once. General study points: Among the sequence variants, a highly shared cluster was likely an artifact of sequencing. DRB1 showed the most TCR associations and HLA-C the fewest in a later analysis, as rates varied by HLA locus. In a later analysis, a missense DCLRE1C variant was linked to TCR beta V- and J-gene trimming.

This TCR was recovered from a man aged 40-55 years in good health and CMV-seropositive. The sample was PBMCs. V and J are TRBV21-1 and TRBJ2-2; TRBD2 reflects the table's D call only, with no check against the DNA. TRBV21-1 is shown as a pseudogene. The chain's CDR3 is CASSKDGTRVGELFF. The CDR3 DNA sequence: TGTGCCAGCAGCAAAGATGGAACTCGGGTCGGGGAGCTGTTTTTT.